The clone carrying this T cell receptor (beta chain) appeared a single time. Profiled with immunoSEQ multiplex PCR; TCRdb holds only in-frame clones, not every one. The data show 99,000 or so clones, around 90% seen once. This record comes from a study of blood T cell repertoires in COVID-19. As for the study in general: The United States, Italy and Spain provided the acute and convalescent COVID-19 samples.

CDR3 length equals 14 residues. Trimming stripped 0 bases from V and 2 bases from J, with 5 bases between. Germline loops: CDR1 MNHEY, CDR2 SVGAGI. This TCR was recovered from a human donor in a cohort sampled during active COVID-19. The V and J genes are TRBV6-5 and TRBJ1-5, with D perhaps TRBD1 (5 bases). The sequenced sample was peripheral blood. The CDR3: CASSYSGGNQPQHF. DNA for the CDR3: TGTGCCAGCAGTTACTCAGGGGGCAATCAGCCCCAGCATTTT.